The 12 T cell receptor beta chains given below trace back to one sample, sequenced in a study of tumor-infiltrating lymphocytes in primary liver carcinoma. Out of unsorted whole blood came the blood RNA, and germline DNA was extracted as well. Reverse transcription of approximately 0.55 ug total RNA with a constant-region primer produced TCR beta cDNA. Each TCR beta library was derived from three nested multiplex PCR rounds that employed slightly modified ARM-PCR. The study ran its first two PCR rounds for roughly 11 cycles each, using TRBV1-TRBV30 forward primers and a C-beta reverse primer. Via MiXCR, TCRdb re-called the multiplex PCR reads, giving one row per CDR3 protein. The data hold about 320,000 distinct CDR3 sequences, with more than 55% observed a single time. Sequencing was performed on peripheral blood. Receptors originate from a woman aged 25 to 39 with primary liver carcinoma and hepatitis B virus infection.

The rearrangement links TRBV6-1 to TRBJ2-5, with 11 nucleotides matching TRBD2. This CDR3 comprises 17 residues. Germline assignment: CDR1 MNHNS and CDR2 SASEGT. V shed 2 bases, J shed 2 bases, and the junction held 7 bases outside the gene matches. The chain's CDR3 is CASSEFLAGGPQETQYF. For the CDR3, the DNA is TGTGCCAGCAGTGAATTTCTAGCGGGAGGCCCGCAAGAGACCCAGTACTTC.

This clonotype appeared a few times. The V and J genes are TRBV6-1 and TRBJ2-3; D perhaps matches TRBD2 (7 bases). Trimming pared 8 bases from V and 10 bases from J, leaving 13 bases between. Germline loops: CDR1 MNHNS, CDR2 SASEGT. The CDR3 length is 11 residues. The CDR3 DNA reads TGTGCCAGCGGGGGGGGCTATGCGCAGTATTTT. Translating gives CASGGGYAQYF.

This clonotype was recorded many times. The V and J genes are TRBV6-1 and TRBJ2-7; D perhaps matches TRBD2 (6 bases). The V gene lost 6 bases and the J gene lost 2 bases, with 17 bases spanning the gap. This CDR3 region has 15 residues. The germline gives CDR1 MNHNS, CDR2 SASEGT. CDR3 bases: TGTGCCAGCAGCCTCGGCCGTCGGGGGACCTACGAGCAGTACTTC. It codes for CASSLGRRGTYEQYF.

Remarks on this clonotype: The junction departs from the called germline gene at one end, perhaps through a read error. The chain links TRBV11-2 to TRBJ2-7; 8 bases agree with TRBD1. Germline CDR1 reads SGHAT; CDR2 reads FQNNGV. CDR3 length: 17 amino acids. The CDR3 coding sequence is TGTACCAGCAGCTCAGGACAGGGAAGTACCAAGTGGTGGGAGCAGTACTTC. It specifies CTSSSGQGSTKWWEQYF.

This chain links TRBV7-9 with TRBJ2-3, with 8 bases that match TRBD1. Unmatched junction bases numbered 8, after V lost 4 bases and J lost 5 bases. The CDR3 runs 15 residues. CDR1 SEHNR and CDR2 FQNEAQ come from the germline V gene (reference sequence). The CDR3 protein is CASSYRGAGGDTQYF. In DNA, the CDR3 is TGTGCCAGCAGCTACAGGGGGGCAGGGGGAGATACGCAGTATTTT.

Written as DNA, the CDR3 is TGTGCCAGCAGTTACGGCACAGTTACGAGCACCGGGGAGCTGTTTTTT. This translates into CASSYGTVTSTGELFF. The genes are TRBV6-5 and TRBJ2-2; D uncertain. The V end was cut by 2 bases, the J end by 4 bases, with 14 bases between. Germline V gives CDR1 MNHEY, CDR2 SVGAGI. The CDR3 loop spans 16 amino acids.

This clonotype was seen a few times. This chain uses TRBV14 with TRBJ2-7, with a possible D match to TRBD1 (6 bases). The CDR3 covers 14 residues. Trimming pared 1 base from V and 3 bases from J, leaving 10 bases between. Germline CDR1 SGHDN, CDR2 FVKESK. The CDR3 reads CASSQVQGGYEQYF. For the CDR3, the DNA is TGTGCCAGCAGCCAAGTTCAAGGGGGCTACGAGCAGTACTTC.

This clonotype was seen ten or more times. The gene calls are TRBV6-6 and TRBJ2-1, with D possibly matching TRBD2 (10 bases). There are 18 residues in the CDR3. The V gene's germline CDR1 is MNHNY and CDR2 SVGAGI (reference sequence). Trimming stripped 6 bases from V and 0 bases from J, with 21 bases between. The CDR3 bases are TGTGCCAGCAGCGCACAGGGGGCTAGCGGGAGCTCCTACAATGAGCAGTTCTTC. This translates into CASSAQGASGSSYNEQFF.

This clonotype has a handful of counts. V usage is TRBV6-5 and J usage is TRBJ2-3; D is possibly TRBD2 (5 bases). The CDR3 totals 16 residues. Looked up from germline, CDR1 is MNHEY and CDR2 is SVGAGI. V was shortened by 2 bases and J by 2 bases, with 14 bases between the two germline ends. The CDR3 bases are TGTGCCAGCAGTTACGAGGACTCTCGTTACACAGATACGCAGTATTTT. It encodes CASSYEDSRYTDTQYF.

This clonotype has a count of ten or more. The chain has TRBV28 and TRBJ1-1, with no clear D. Germline V gives CDR1 MDHEN, CDR2 SYDVKM. V lost 2 bases and J 7 bases, leaving 20 bases between the germline ends. This CDR3 is built from 16 residues. The CDR3 here is CASSLTGPPAVSEAFF. The CDR3 DNA sequence: TGTGCCAGCAGTTTAACGGGCCCACCCGCAGTCAGTGAAGCTTTCTTT.

The rearrangement joins TRBV12-3 or TRBV12-4 to TRBJ2-1; D gene uncertain. The CDR3 consists of 13 residues. V was trimmed by 6 bases and J by 2 bases, leaving 8 bases between them. The chain's CDR3 is CASSDGAYNEQFF. The CDR3 bases are TGTGCCAGCAGCGATGGCGCCTACAATGAGCAGTTCTTC.

To note about this clonotype: Possible read error: a much larger clone is one base away. V and J are TRBV4-2 and TRBJ2-5; 10 bases are a match to TRBD2. Germline-derived CDR1 and CDR2 are LGHNA and YNFKEQ. V dropped 2 bases and J dropped 5; count of bases not matched to a gene: 8. This CDR3 has 16 residues. The CDR3 region is CASSQRSGRNVETQYF. The CDR3 DNA sequence: TGTGCCAGCAGCCAACGTAGCGGGAGGAATGTCGAGACCCAGTACTTC.